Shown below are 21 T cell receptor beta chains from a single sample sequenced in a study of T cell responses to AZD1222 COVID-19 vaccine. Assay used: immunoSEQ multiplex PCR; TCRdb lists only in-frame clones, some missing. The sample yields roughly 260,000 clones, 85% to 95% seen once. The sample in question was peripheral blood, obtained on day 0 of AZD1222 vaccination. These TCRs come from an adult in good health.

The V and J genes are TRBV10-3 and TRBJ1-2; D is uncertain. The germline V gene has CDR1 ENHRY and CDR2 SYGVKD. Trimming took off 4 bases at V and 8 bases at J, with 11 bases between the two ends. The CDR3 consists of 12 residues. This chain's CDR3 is CAISVPRGGYTF. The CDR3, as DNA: TGTGCCATCAGTGTTCCCAGAGGAGGCTACACCTTC.

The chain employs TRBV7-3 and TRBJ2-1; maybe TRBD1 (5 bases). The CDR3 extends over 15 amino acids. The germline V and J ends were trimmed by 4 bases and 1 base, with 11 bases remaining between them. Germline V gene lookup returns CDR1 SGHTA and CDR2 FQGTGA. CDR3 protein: CASSYAQGSYNEQFF. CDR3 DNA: TGTGCCAGCAGCTACGCCCAGGGTTCCTACAATGAGCAGTTCTTC.

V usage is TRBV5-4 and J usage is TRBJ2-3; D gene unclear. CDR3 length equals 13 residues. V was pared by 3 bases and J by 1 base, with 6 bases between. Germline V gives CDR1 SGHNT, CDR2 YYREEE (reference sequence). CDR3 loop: CASSYPGTDTQYF. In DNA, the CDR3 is TGTGCCAGCAGCTACCCCGGCACAGATACGCAGTATTTT.

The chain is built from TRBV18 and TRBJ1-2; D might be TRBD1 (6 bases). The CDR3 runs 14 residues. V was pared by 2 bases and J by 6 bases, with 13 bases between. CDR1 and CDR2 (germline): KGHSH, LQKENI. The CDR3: CASSPFERQDGYTF. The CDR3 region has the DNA TGTGCCAGCTCACCATTCGAACGACAGGATGGCTACACCTTC.

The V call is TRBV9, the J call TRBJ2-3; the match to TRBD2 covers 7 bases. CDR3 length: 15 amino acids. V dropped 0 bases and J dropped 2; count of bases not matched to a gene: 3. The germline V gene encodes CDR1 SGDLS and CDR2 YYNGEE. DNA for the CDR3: TGTGCCAGCAGCGTAGGGGGAGGGCCCACAGATACGCAGTATTTT. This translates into CASSVGGGPTDTQYF.

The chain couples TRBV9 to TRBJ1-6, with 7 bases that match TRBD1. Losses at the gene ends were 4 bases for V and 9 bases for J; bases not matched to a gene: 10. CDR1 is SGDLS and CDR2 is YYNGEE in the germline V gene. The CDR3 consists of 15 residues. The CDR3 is CASSLTGLGASPLHF. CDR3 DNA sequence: TGTGCCAGCAGCTTGACAGGGTTAGGAGCTTCACCCCTCCACTTT.

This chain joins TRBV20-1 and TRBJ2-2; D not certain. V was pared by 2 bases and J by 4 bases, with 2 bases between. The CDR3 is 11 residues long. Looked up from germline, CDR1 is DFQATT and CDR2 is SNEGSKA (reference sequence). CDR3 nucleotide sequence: TGCAGTGCTAGATCCACCGGGGAGCTGTTTTTT. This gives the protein CSARSTGELFF.

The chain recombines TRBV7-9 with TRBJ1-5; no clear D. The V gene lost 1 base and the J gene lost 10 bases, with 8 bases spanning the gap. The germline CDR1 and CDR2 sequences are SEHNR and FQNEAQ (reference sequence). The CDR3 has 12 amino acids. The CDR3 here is CASSLGREPQHF. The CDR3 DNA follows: TGTGCCAGCAGCTTAGGGAGGGAACCCCAGCATTTT.

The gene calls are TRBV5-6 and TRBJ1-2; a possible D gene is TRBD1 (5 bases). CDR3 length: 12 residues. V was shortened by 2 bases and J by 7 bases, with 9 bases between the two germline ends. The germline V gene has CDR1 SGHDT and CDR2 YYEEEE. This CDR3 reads CASSFAGSGYTF. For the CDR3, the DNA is TGTGCCAGCAGCTTCGCAGGGAGTGGCTACACCTTC. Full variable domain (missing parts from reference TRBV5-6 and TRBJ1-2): DAGVTQSPTHLIKTRGQQVTLRCSPKSGHDTVSWYQQALGQGPQFIFQYYEEEERQRGNFPDRFSGHQFPNYSSELNVNALLLGDSALYLCASSFAGSGYTFGSGTRLTVV.

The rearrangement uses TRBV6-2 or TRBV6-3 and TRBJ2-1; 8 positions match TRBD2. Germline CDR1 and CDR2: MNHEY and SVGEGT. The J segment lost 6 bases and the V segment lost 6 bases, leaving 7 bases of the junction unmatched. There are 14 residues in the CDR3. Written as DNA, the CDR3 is TGTGCCAGCAGCGGGGGAAGCGGGAGCAATGAGCAGTTCTTC. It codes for CASSGGSGSNEQFF.

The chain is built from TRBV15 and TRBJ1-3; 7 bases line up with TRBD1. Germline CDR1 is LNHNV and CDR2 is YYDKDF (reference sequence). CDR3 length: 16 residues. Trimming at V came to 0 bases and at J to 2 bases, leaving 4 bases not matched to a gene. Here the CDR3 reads CATSRDPGTAGNTIYF. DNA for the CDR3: TGTGCCACCAGCAGAGATCCCGGGACAGCTGGAAACACCATATATTTT.

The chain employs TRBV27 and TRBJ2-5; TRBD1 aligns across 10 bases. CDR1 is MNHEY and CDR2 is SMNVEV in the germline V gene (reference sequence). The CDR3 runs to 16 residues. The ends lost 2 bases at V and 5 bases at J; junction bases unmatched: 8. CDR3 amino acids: CASSLVGTGVGETQYF. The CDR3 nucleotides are TGTGCCAGCAGTTTAGTGGGGACAGGGGTGGGGGAGACCCAGTACTTC.

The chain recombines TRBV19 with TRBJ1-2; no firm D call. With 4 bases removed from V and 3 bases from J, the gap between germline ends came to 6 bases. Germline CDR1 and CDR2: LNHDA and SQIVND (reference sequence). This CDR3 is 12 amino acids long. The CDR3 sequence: CASSSGHYGYTF. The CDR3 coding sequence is TGTGCCAGTAGTAGTGGCCACTATGGCTACACCTTC.

The CDR3 reads CASSQFLTTEAFF. The DNA for the CDR3 is TGTGCCAGCAGCCAATTCCTGACAACTGAAGCTTTCTTT. The chain employs TRBV3-1 (or the pseudogene TRBV3-2) and TRBJ1-1; no reliable D call. CDR3 length equals 13 residues. V dropped 2 bases and J dropped 5 bases, with 9 bases sitting between them. Germline assignment: CDR1 LGHDT and CDR2 YNNKEL (reference sequence).

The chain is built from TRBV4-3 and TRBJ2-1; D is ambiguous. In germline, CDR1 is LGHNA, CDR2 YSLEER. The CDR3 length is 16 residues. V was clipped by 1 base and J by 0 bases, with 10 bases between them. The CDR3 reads CASSQGQSRSYNEQFF. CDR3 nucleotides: TGCGCCAGCAGCCAAGGTCAGAGCCGCTCCTACAATGAGCAGTTCTTC.

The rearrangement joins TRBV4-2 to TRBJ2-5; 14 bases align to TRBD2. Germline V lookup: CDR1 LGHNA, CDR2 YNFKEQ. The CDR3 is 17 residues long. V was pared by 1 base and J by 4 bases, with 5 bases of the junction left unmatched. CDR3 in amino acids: CASSQATSGGAGETQYF. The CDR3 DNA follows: TGTGCCAGCAGCCAAGCGACTAGCGGGGGGGCAGGAGAGACCCAGTACTTC.

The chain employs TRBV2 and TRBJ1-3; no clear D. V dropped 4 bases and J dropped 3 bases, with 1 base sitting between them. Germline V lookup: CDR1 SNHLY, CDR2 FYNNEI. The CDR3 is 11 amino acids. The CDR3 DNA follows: TGTGCCAGCAGTGTTGGAAACACCATATATTTT. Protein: CASSVGNTIYF.

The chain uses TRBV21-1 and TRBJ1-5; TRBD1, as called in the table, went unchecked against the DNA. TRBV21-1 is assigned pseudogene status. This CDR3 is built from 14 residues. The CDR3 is CASLPTLSNQPQHF. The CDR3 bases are TGTGCCAGTCTCCCGACACTTAGCAATCAGCCCCAGCATTTT.

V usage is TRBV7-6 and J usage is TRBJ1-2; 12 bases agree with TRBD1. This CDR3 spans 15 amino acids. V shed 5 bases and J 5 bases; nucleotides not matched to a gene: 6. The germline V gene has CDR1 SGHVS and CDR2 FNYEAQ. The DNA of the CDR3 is TGTGCCAGCAGCCCCCAGGGACAGGGGGCTTATGGCTACACCTTC. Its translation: CASSPQGQGAYGYTF.

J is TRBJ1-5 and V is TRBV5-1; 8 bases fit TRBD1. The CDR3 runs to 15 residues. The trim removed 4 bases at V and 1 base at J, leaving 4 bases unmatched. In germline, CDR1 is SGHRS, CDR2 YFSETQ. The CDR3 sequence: CASSPWTGSNQPQHF. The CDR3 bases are TGCGCCAGCAGCCCGTGGACAGGGAGCAATCAGCCCCAGCATTTT.

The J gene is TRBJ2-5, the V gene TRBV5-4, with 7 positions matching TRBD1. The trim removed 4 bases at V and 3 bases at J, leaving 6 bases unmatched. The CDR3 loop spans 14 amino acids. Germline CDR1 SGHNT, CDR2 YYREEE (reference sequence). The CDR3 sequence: CASSPGTAEETQYF. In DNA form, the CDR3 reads TGTGCCAGCAGCCCTGGGACAGCCGAAGAGACCCAGTACTTC.